One sample yielded the 2 T cell receptor beta chains listed below, sequenced in a study of T cells after yellow fever vaccination. TCRdb redid the calling of the 5' RACE reads with MiXCR, one entry per CDR3 protein. Altogether roughly 350,000 distinct CDR3 sequences are present, over 3.5% being singletons, with the ten largest covering 20% to 25%. Sequenced here: PBMCs, sampled 5 days after the yellow fever booster vaccination. These TCRs come from a man between 18 and 35 years old who received the YFV17D yellow fever vaccine.

This clonotype occurred many times. The CDR3: CASSLSSGSLVYEQYF. The CDR3 DNA reads as TGTGCCAGCAGTTTGAGCTCGGGGTCGCTAGTGTACGAGCAGTACTTC. The chain has TRBV12-3 or TRBV12-4 and TRBJ2-7; D may be TRBD2 (5 bases). V was pared by 3 bases and J by 4 bases, with 19 bases between. This CDR3 contains 16 residues.

The chain uses TRBV28 and TRBJ2-7; 7 positions match TRBD1. Unmatched junction bases numbered 8, after V lost 3 bases and J lost 0 bases. This CDR3 comprises 16 residues. The germline CDR1 and CDR2 sequences are MDHEN and SYDVKM. CDR3 in amino acids: CASSFPVDRSSYEQYV. The DNA of the CDR3 is TGTGCCAGCAGTTTCCCCGTGGACAGGAGCTCCTACGAGCAGTACGTC.